Listed here are 10 T cell receptor beta chains from one sample, sequenced in a study of CD8+ T cells in alopecia areata. RNA was extracted and reverse transcribed into cDNA as the sequencing template. Data came from immunoSEQ multiplex PCR; TCRdb stores just in-frame clones and leaves some out. The sample has roughly 150,000 clones; 55% are singletons. Sequencing was done on a sample of CD4+ T cells sorted from blood. The receptors shown here come from a human donor in good health.

This sequence joins TRBV18 and TRBJ1-2, with a tentative D call TRBD1 (6 bases). The germline V gene has CDR1 KGHSH and CDR2 LQKENI. V was shortened by 6 bases and J by 6 bases, with 20 bases between the two germline ends. This CDR3 region has 15 residues. The CDR3 sequence is CASSPSQGWRDGYTF. The CDR3 DNA reads as TGTGCCAGCTCTCCTTCACAGGGATGGCGGGATGGCTACACCTTC.

This chain uses TRBV5-6 with TRBJ1-5; unclear D gene. The CDR3 has 13 residues. Per the germline V gene, CDR1 is SGHDT and CDR2 is YYEEEE. V lost 0 bases, J lost 5 bases, and 6 bases lay in between. The chain's CDR3 is CASSLVGHQPQHF. CDR3 nucleotide sequence: TGTGCCAGCAGCTTGGTCGGGCATCAGCCCCAGCATTTT.

The rearrangement joins TRBV2 to TRBJ2-5; D is undetermined. CDR3 length equals 11 residues. Germline V CDR1 and CDR2: SNHLY, FYNNEI. V lost 8 bases, J lost 5 bases, and 9 bases lay in between. CDR3 bases: TGTGCCAGCTCCCTATATGAGACCCAGTACTTC. Translation: CASSLYETQYF.

This clone showed up just a few times. The chain combines TRBV30 with TRBJ1-3; no definite D call. CDR1 GTSNPN and CDR2 SVGIG come from the germline V gene (reference sequence). The CDR3 spans 13 residues. The V and J ends lost 2 bases and 3 bases respectively, with 8 bases between them. CDR3 in DNA: TGTGCCTGGAGTTTGCAGGTTGGAAACACCATATATTTT. It yields the protein CAWSLQVGNTIYF.

This clone was counted only a few times. This sequence joins TRBV29-1 and TRBJ2-1; TRBD1 agrees at 12 bases. The ends lost 6 bases at V and 9 bases at J; junction bases unmatched: 6. This CDR3 spans 13 amino acids. CDR1 and CDR2 from the germline V gene are SQVTM and ANQGSEA. CDR3 amino acids: CSVPGQGATEQFF. CDR3 in DNA: TGCAGCGTCCCGGGACAGGGGGCTACTGAGCAGTTCTTC.

The chain carries TRBV29-1 and TRBJ2-4; D tentatively reads TRBD1 or TRBD2 (6 bases each). Germline V CDR1 and CDR2: SQVTM, ANQGSEA. Trimming removed 4 bases from V and 0 bases from J, with 16 bases in between. The CDR3 covers 16 residues. This CDR3 is CSVVGARGLAKNIQYF. CDR3 in DNA: TGCAGCGTTGTGGGGGCCCGGGGGCTAGCCAAAAACATTCAGTACTTC.

The count of this clone is one. The chain recombines TRBV10-1 with TRBJ2-3; either TRBD1 or TRBD2 may fit D (5 bases each). CDR1 is WNHNN, CDR2 SYGVQD, per germline (reference sequence). The CDR3 is made up of 15 amino acids. The V and J ends lost 8 bases and 0 bases respectively, with 15 bases between them. The CDR3 loop reads CASGSGTGSTDTQYF. DNA for the CDR3: TGCGCCAGCGGATCCGGGACGGGCAGCACAGATACGCAGTATTTT.

This rearrangement joins TRBV6-1 to TRBJ2-7; 8 bases line up with TRBD2. CDR3 length: 16 residues. Germline V gives CDR1 MNHNS, CDR2 SASEGT. The junction had 8 bases not matched to a gene; V was cut back by 4 bases and J by 0 bases. The CDR3 bases are TGTGCCAGCAGTGGAACTAGCGGAGGTTCCTCCTACGAGCAGTACTTC. It is translated as CASSGTSGGSSYEQYF.

The V and J genes are TRBV7-8 and TRBJ1-5; D is unclear. Between the trimmed V and J ends, which lost 2 bases and 7 bases, there was a span of 12 bases. The germline CDR1 and CDR2 sequences are SGHVS and FQNEAQ. CDR3 length: 14 amino acids. The CDR3: CASSLMQSVQPQHF. DNA for the CDR3: TGTGCCAGCAGCTTAATGCAGTCTGTACAGCCCCAGCATTTT.

The CDR3 coding sequence is TGTGCCAGCAGTTCACCCAAGACTAGCGGGATCAAGACCCAGTACTTC. This codes for CASSSPKTSGIKTQYF. The chain recombines TRBV28 with TRBJ2-5; 11 nucleotides line up with TRBD2. This CDR3 has 16 residues. Germline CDR1 and CDR2: MDHEN and SYDVKM. The V gene end was trimmed by 4 bases and the J gene end by 6 bases; junction bases not matched to a gene: 10.